This passage covers 6 T cell receptor beta chains from one sample sequenced in a study of TIL therapy for anti-PD-1-resistant metastatic lung cancer. This was the immunoSEQ v3 assay. The data were produced by immunoSEQ multiplex PCR, yet TCRdb's version contains in-frame clones alone and is incomplete. The sample carries some 50,000 clones, 79% recorded once. The time point was: pre-treatment sample, taken before nivolumab and TIL therapy. Specimen: blood, collected at baseline. Receptors were obtained from a man between 65 and 85 years old with non-small cell lung cancer.

V usage is TRBV9 and J usage is TRBJ2-5, with 13 positions matching TRBD2. The CDR3 extends over 17 amino acids. Per germline, CDR1 SGDLS and CDR2 YYNGEE. Germline trimming cut 3 bases from V and 5 bases from J; bases unmatched to any gene: 10. For the CDR3, the DNA is TGTGCCAGCAGCGCCATCGGGACTAGCGGGATTGTGGAGACCCAGTACTTC. Translation: CASSAIGTSGIVETQYF. Full variable domain (remainder filled in from reference TRBV9 and TRBJ2-5): DSGVTQTPKHLITATGQRVTLRCSPRSGDLSVYWYQQSLDQGLQFLIQYYNGEERAKGNILERFSAQQFPDLHSELNLSSLELGDSALYFCASSAIGTSGIVETQYFGPGTRLLVL.

This clone showed up just once. The chain couples TRBV27 to TRBJ2-3; TRBD1 agrees at 7 bases. CDR1 MNHEY and CDR2 SMNVEV come from the germline V gene (reference sequence). With V trimmed by 7 bases and J by 6 bases, 7 bases remained unmatched. The CDR3 has 13 amino acids. CDR3 sequence (DNA): TGTGCCAGCAAAAAGACAGGGACCGATACGCAGTATTTT. Its protein product is CASKKTGTDTQYF.

This chain joins TRBV15 and TRBJ1-3; the D is unclear. This CDR3 is 16 amino acids long. Trimming shortened V by 3 bases and J by 0 bases, and 12 bases separated the two germline ends. Germline V gene data show CDR1 as LNHNV and CDR2 as YYDKDF (reference sequence). DNA of the CDR3: TGTGCCACCAGCAGCAGCAGGCTAAGCTCTGGAAACACCATATATTTT. This sequence encodes CATSSSRLSSGNTIYF. The full variable domain, its missing parts supplied by reference TRBV15 and TRBJ1-3, is DAMVIQNPRYQVTQFGKPVTLSCSQTLNHNVMYWYQQKSSQAPKLLFHYYDKDFNNEADTPDNFQSRRPNTSFCFLDIRSPGLGDTAMYLCATSSSRLSSGNTIYFGEGSWLTVV.

The chain carries TRBV7-2 and TRBJ1-1, with D possibly being TRBD1 (5 bases). V shed 1 base and J shed 4 bases, with 13 bases lying between them. The CDR3 covers 15 residues. Germline CDR1 reads SGHTA; CDR2 reads FQGNSA. In DNA, the CDR3 is TGTGCCAGCAGCTTAGTGGCAGTCCAGGGCACTGAAGCTTTCTTT. This translates into CASSLVAVQGTEAFF. Full variable domain (outside the CDR3, taken from reference TRBV7-2 and TRBJ1-1): GAGVSQSPSNKVTEKGKDVELRCDPISGHTALYWYRQSLGQGLEFLIYFQGNSAPDKSGLPSDRFSAERTGGSVSTLTIQRTQQEDSAVYLCASSLVAVQGTEAFFGQGTRLTVV.

In its sample, this clone ranks as medium-sized (0.01 to 0.1%). The rearrangement uses TRBV19 and TRBJ2-7, with 7 bases matching TRBD1. CDR3 length: 13 residues. J lost 7 bases, V lost 5 bases, and 8 bases had no gene match. The germline CDR1 and CDR2 sequences are LNHDA and SQIVND (reference sequence). The CDR3 sequence: CASSSDRSMEQYF. The CDR3 DNA follows: TGTGCCAGTAGTTCGGACAGGTCGATGGAGCAGTACTTC.

V and J are TRBV5-1 and TRBJ2-1; perhaps D is TRBD1 or TRBD2 (5 bases each). The germline gives CDR1 SGHRS, CDR2 YFSETQ. This CDR3 spans 14 amino acids. V gave up 2 bases and J gave up 3 bases, with 9 bases separating them. CDR3 loop: CASSFRDVYNEQFF. CDR3 sequence (DNA): TGCGCCAGCAGCTTCAGGGACGTCTACAATGAGCAGTTCTTC.